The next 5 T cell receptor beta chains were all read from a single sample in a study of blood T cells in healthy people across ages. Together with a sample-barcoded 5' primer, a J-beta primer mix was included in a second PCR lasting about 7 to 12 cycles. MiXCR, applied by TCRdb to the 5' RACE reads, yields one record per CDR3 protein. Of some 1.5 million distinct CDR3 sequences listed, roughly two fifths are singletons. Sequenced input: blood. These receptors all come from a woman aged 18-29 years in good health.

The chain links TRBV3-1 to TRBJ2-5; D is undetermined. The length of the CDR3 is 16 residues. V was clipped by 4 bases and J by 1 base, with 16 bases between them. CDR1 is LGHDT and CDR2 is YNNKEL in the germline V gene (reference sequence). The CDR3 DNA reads TGTGCCAGCAGCCGAAGGGAACGAGCCGCCCAAGAGACCCAGTACTTC. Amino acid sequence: CASSRRERAAQETQYF.

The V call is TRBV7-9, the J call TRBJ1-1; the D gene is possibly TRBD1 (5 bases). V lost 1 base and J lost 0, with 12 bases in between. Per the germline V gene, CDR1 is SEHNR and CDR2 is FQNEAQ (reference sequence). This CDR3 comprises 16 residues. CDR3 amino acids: CASSLGDGGMNTEAFF. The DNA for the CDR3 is TGTGCCAGCAGCTTAGGGGATGGGGGAATGAACACTGAAGCTTTCTTT.

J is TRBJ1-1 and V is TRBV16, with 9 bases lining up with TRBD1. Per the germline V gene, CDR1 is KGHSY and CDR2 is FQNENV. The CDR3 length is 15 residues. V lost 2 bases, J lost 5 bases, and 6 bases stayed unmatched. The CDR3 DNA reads TGTGCCAGCAGCCAAACCTTGACAGGGGGAACTGAAGCTTTCTTT. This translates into CASSQTLTGGTEAFF.

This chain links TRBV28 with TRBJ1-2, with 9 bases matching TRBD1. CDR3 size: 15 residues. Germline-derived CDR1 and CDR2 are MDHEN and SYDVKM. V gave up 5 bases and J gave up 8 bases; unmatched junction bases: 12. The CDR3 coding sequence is TGTGCCAGCAGTGTTCCGGGACAGGGAGTTCAGGGCTACACCTTC. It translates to CASSVPGQGVQGYTF.

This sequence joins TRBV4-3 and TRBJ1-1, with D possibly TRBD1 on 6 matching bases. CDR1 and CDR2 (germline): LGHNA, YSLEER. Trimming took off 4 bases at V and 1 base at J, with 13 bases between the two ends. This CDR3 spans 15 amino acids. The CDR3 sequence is CASSRGWGQNTEAFF. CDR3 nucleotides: TGCGCCAGCAGCCGAGGTTGGGGACAGAACACTGAAGCTTTCTTT.